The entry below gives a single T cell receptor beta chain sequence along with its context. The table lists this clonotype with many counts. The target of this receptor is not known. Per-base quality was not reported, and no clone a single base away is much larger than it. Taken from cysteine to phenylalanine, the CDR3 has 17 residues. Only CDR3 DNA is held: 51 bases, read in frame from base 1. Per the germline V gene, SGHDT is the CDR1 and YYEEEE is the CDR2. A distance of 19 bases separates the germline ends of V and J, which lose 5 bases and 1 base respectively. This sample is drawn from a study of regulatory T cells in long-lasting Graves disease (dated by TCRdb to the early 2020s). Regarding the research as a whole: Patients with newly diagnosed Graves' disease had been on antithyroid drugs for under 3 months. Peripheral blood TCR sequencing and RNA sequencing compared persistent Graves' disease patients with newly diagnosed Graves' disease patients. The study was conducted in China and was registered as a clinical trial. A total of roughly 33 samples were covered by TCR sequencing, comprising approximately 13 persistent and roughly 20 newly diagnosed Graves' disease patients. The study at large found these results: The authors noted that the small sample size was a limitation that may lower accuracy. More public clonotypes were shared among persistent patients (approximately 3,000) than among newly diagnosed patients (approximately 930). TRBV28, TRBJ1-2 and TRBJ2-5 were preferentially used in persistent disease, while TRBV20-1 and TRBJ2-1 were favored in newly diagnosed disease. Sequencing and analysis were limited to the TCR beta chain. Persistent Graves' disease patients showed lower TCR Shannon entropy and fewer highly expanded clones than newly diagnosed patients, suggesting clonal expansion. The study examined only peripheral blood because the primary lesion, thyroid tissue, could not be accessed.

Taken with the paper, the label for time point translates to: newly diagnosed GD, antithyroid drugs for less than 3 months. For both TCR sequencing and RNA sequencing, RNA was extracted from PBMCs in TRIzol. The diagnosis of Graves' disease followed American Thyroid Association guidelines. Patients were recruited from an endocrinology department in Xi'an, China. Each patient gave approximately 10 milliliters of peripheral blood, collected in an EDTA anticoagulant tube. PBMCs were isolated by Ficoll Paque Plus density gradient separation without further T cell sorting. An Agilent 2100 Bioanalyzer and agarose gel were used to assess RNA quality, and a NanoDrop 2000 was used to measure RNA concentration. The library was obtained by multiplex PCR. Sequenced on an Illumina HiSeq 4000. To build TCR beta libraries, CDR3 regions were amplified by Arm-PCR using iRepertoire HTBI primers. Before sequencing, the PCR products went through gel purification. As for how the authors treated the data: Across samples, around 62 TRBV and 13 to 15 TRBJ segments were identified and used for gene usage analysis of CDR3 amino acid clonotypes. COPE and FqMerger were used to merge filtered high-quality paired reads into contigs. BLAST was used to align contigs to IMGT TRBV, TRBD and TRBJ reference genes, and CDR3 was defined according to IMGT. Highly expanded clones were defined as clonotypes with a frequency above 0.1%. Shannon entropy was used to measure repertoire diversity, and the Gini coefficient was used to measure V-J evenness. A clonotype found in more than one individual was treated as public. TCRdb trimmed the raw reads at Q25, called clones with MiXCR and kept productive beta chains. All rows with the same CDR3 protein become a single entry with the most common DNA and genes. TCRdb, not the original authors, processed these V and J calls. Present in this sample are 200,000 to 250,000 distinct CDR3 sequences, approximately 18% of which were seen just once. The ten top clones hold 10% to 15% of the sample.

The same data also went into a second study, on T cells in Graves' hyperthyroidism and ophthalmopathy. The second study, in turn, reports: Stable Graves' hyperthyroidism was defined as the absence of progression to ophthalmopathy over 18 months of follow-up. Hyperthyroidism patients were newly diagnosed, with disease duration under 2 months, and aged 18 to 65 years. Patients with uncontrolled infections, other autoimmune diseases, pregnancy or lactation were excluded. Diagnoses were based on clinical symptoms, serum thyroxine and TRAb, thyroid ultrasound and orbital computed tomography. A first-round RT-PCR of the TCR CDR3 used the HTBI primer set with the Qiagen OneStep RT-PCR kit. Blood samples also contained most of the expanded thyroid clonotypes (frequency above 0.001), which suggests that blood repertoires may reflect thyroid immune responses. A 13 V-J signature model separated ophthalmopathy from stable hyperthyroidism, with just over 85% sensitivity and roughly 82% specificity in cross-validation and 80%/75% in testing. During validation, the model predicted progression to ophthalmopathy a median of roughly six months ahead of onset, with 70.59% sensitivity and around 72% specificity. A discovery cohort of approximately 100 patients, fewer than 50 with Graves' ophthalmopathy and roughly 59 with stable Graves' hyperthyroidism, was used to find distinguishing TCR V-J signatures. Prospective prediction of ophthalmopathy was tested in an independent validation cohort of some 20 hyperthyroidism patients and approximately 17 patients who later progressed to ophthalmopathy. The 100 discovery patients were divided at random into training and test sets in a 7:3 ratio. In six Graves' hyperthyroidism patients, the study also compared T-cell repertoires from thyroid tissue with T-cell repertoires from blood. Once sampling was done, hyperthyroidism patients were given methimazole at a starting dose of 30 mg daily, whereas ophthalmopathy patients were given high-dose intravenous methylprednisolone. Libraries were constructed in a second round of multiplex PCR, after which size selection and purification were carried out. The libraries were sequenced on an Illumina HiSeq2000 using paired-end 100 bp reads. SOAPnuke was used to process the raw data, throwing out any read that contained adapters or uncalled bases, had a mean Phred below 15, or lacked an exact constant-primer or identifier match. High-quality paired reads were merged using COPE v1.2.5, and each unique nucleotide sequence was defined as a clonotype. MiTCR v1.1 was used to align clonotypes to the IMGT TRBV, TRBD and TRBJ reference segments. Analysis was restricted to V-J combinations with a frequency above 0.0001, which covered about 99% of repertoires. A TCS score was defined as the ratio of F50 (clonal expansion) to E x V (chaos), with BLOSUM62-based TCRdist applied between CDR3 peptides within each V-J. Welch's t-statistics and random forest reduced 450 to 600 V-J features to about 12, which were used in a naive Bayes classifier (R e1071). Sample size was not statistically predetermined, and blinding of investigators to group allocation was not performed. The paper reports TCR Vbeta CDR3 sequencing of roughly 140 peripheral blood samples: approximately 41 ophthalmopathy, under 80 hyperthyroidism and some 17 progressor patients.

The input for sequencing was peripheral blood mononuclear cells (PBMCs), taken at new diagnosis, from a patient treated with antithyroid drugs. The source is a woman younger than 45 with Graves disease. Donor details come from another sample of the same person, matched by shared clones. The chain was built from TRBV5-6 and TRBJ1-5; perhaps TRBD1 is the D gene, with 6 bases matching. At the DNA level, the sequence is TGTGCCAGCAGTCAACGGGGGGCCCTAGGGAGCAATCAGCCCCAGCATTTT. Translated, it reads CASSQRGALGSNQPQHF. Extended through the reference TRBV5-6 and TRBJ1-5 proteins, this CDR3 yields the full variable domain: DAGVTQSPTHLIKTRGQQVTLRCSPKSGHDTVSWYQQALGQGPQFIFQYYEEEERQRGNFPDRFSGHQFPNYSSELNVNALLLGDSALYLCASSQRGALGSNQPQHFGDGTRLSIL.